Presented here are 3 T cell receptor beta chains from one specimen sequenced in a study of cytomegalovirus exposure and HLA in healthy donors (TCRdb year 2017). Libraries were prepared through the immunoSEQ multiplex PCR assay. TCRdb obtained this table from immuneACCESS and retained in-frame rearrangements with V and J assigned. These tables miss some clones; where compared with another copy, unresolved V genes account for less than half of the shortfall, and the remainder is unexplained. The sample profile shows about 73,000 clones; 94% of them were found once. The ten largest clones take up over 0.8% of the sample. Sequences were obtained from PBMCs. These receptor sequences come from a woman aged 18-35 years in good health and CMV-seronegative.

The chain joins TRBV5-1 to TRBJ1-1; 8 bases agree with TRBD1. The CDR3 is made up of 15 amino acids. The V and J ends lost 3 bases and 1 base, in that order; junction bases with no gene match: 5. Germline V gives CDR1 SGHRS, CDR2 YFSETQ. CDR3 amino acids: CASSWGDRSNTEAFF. CDR3 nucleotide sequence: TGCGCCAGCAGCTGGGGGGACAGGTCGAACACTGAAGCTTTCTTT.

The chain links TRBV13 to TRBJ1-6; a weak D match, TRBD1 (6 bases). The CDR3 length is 15 residues. CDR1 is PRHDT, CDR2 FYEKMQ, per germline (reference sequence). V was cut by 1 base and J by 8 bases, with 12 bases left in between. The CDR3 loop reads CASSLDRVDDSPLHF. The CDR3 coding sequence is TGTGCCAGCAGCTTAGACAGGGTGGATGATTCACCCCTCCACTTT. The whole variable domain, remainder taken from reference TRBV13 and TRBJ1-6, is AAGVIQSPRHLIKEKRETATLKCYPIPRHDTVYWYQQGPGQDPQFLISFYEKMQSDKGSIPDRFSAQQFSDYHSELNMSSLELGDSALYFCASSLDRVDDSPLHFGNGTRLTVT.

This chain uses TRBV15 with TRBJ2-7; 8 nucleotides align to TRBD1. The CDR3 contains 15 residues. Germline V gene data show CDR1 as LNHNV and CDR2 as YYDKDF (reference sequence). J was trimmed by 2 bases and V by 4 bases; bases with no gene match: 7. The CDR3 DNA is TGTGCCACCAGCATTTCTGGACAGGGAGCCTACGAGCAGTACTTC. Translation: CATSISGQGAYEQYF.